This T cell receptor (beta chain) emerged from a study of T cell repertoires in cytomegalovirus infection. Overall study findings and caveats: HLA-C-restricted CMV-specific TCR beta clonotypes prevailed in the ex vivo response.

This clonotype has only a few counts. The antigen remains undetermined. Germline V gene data show CDR1 as SGHTA and CDR2 as FQGTGA. The ends lost 4 bases at V and 5 bases at J; junction bases unmatched: 11. The CDR3 is made up of 17 amino acids. TCRdb re-derived calls from the reads in MiXCR, one entry per CDR3 protein. The sample gives hundreds of thousands of distinct CDR3 sequences, 20% to 25% of which show up once; 7% to 9% is in the top ten. The chain has TRBV7-3 and TRBJ2-1; TRBD2 matches 10 bases. Sequenced sample: CD8+ T cells from PBMCs. This clonotype was obtained from a human donor in good health (CMV status not recorded). Some clones in this sample may be carry-over from other donors' samples. The CDR3 protein is CASSSLGGLAGDNEQFF. The CDR3 coding sequence is TGTGCCAGCAGCTCATTAGGGGGGCTAGCGGGGGACAATGAGCAGTTCTTC.